The T cell receptor beta chain under discussion was sequenced for a study of OX40 agonist ivuxolimab in advanced cancers. Study-level information: A mean age of roughly 60 years, range roughly 23 to 85, was recorded, and 82.7% were male.

Profiled with immunoSEQ multiplex PCR; TCRdb holds only in-frame clones, not every one. This table has about 69,000 clones, more than 85% appearing once. On cycle 4 day 1 and cycle 7 day 1, as well as at baseline, blood was sampled. The length of the CDR3 is 13 residues. Trimming left V 5 bases short and J 1 base short, with 8 bases between. Looked up from germline, CDR1 is LNHDA and CDR2 is SQIVND (reference sequence). A word on this clone: Its antigen is unidentified.

General study results and limits: Some of the nonresponding patients also showed low levels of normalized T-cell clonal expansion.

This chain connects TRBV19 to TRBJ1-1, with no clear D. This receptor was obtained from an adult with an advanced solid tumor such as melanoma, head and neck, liver or kidney cancer. The sample was CD4+ or CD8+ T cells sorted from blood, taken in a trial of the OX40 agonist ivuxolimab. The DNA for the CDR3 is TGTGCCAGTAGTTTGGACTCGAACACTGAAGCTTTCTTT. Translated: CASSLDSNTEAFF.